The 9 T cell receptor beta chains below come from one sample, sequenced in a study of shared clonotypes between healthy human individuals. The repertoire was sequenced with immunoSEQ multiplex PCR; TCRdb's copy has only in-frame clones and lacks some. The data contain some 1 million clones, roughly 75% of them singletons. Material: memory CD4+ T cells sorted from blood. The subset here: CD45RA-negative fraction. These receptors were taken from a man aged 18 to 29 in good health.

The chain employs TRBV10-2 and TRBJ2-5; a possible D gene is TRBD1 (6 bases). Per germline, CDR1 WSHSY and CDR2 SAAADI. The CDR3 runs 14 residues. V was clipped by 6 bases and J by 5 bases, with 16 bases between them. The CDR3 DNA follows: TGCGCCAGCAGGGACAAAACAGGGCGGGAGACCCAGTACTTC. Translating it yields CASRDKTGRETQYF.

The chain links TRBV7-2 to TRBJ2-5; D uncertain. This CDR3 spans 15 amino acids. V was cut by 5 bases and J by 0 bases, with 13 bases left in between. Germline V CDR1 and CDR2: SGHTA, FQGNSA. The CDR3, as DNA: TGTGCCAGCAGCCGCAGCCCGACCTACCAAGAGACCCAGTACTTC. Protein product: CASSRSPTYQETQYF.

V usage is TRBV7-2 and J usage is TRBJ2-7, with D possibly TRBD2 on 6 matching bases. V was shortened by 0 bases and J by 2 bases, with 11 bases between the two germline ends. The CDR3 is 15 amino acids. The germline CDR1 and CDR2 sequences are SGHTA and FQGNSA. CDR3: CASSLAFSGAYEQYF. In nucleotides, the CDR3 is TGTGCCAGCAGCTTAGCGTTTTCGGGAGCCTACGAGCAGTACTTC.

In regard to this clone: Other DNA sequences in the same sample also yield this CDR3. The chain has TRBV7-2 and TRBJ2-2; D remains ambiguous. Germline assignment: CDR1 SGHTA and CDR2 FQGNSA. V was pared by 2 bases and J by 0 bases, with 7 bases between. The CDR3 sequence is 15 residues long. This CDR3 is CASSLRAANTGELFF. CDR3 bases: TGTGCCAGCAGCTTAAGGGCAGCGAACACCGGGGAGCTGTTTTTT.

The V and J genes are TRBV18 and TRBJ2-3; D not resolved. V was cut by 6 bases and J by 2 bases, with 9 bases left in between. The CDR3 is 13 residues long. Germline values: CDR1 KGHSH, CDR2 LQKENI. The CDR3 region is CASSRDHTDTQYF. CDR3 in DNA: TGTGCCAGCTCTCGAGACCACACAGATACGCAGTATTTT.

The chain links TRBV6-6 to TRBJ2-7, with 8 bases matching TRBD2. Germline CDR1 and CDR2: MNHNY and SVGAGI (reference sequence). Trimming cost V 7 bases and J 2 bases; bases outside gene matches: 7. The CDR3 runs to 14 residues. The CDR3 spells CASIGGAGPYEQYF. Written as DNA, the CDR3 is TGTGCCAGCATCGGGGGGGCAGGGCCCTACGAGCAGTACTTC.

The chain links TRBV27 to TRBJ1-2; 12 positions agree with TRBD1. Germline CDR1 MNHEY, CDR2 SMNVEV (reference sequence). CDR3 length: 15 amino acids. V shed 5 bases, J shed 7 bases, and the junction held 8 bases outside the gene matches. CDR3 DNA sequence: TGTGCCAGCAGTGCGAGGGACAGGGGGCATAGTGGCTACACCTTC. Its protein product is CASSARDRGHSGYTF.

This clone has only a few counts. The chain joins TRBV28 to TRBJ2-7, with TRBD2 matching 8 bases. CDR3 size: 19 residues. With V trimmed by 6 bases and J by 0 bases, 19 bases remained unmatched. Germline loops: CDR1 MDHEN, CDR2 SYDVKM. CDR3 sequence (DNA): TGTGCCAGCAGCCCTGGACTAGCTGGGAATCCCAAGAGCTCCTACGAGCAGTACTTC. Its translation is CASSPGLAGNPKSSYEQYF.

V is TRBV5-8 and J is TRBJ2-7; 11 nucleotides align to TRBD1. CDR1 and CDR2 (germline): SGHTS, YDEGEE. CDR3 size: 16 residues. The V and J ends lost 4 bases and 6 bases, in that order; junction bases with no gene match: 12. The CDR3: CASSLSLGTGGFEQYF. The CDR3 DNA sequence: TGTGCCAGCAGCCTATCTCTCGGGACAGGGGGTTTCGAGCAGTACTTC.